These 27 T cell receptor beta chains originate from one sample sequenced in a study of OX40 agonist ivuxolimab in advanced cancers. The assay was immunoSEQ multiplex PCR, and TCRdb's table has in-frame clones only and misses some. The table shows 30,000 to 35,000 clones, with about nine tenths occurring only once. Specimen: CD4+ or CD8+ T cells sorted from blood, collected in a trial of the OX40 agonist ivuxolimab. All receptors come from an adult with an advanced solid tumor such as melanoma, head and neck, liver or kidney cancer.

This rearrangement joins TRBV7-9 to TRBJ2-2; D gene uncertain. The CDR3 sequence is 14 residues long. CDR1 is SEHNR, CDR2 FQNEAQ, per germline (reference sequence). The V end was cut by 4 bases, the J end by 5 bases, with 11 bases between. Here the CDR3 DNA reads TGTGCCAGCAGCTATCAGGACGGGACCGGGGAGCTGTTTTTT. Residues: CASSYQDGTGELFF. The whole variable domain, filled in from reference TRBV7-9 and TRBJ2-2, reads DTGVSQNPRHKITKRGQNVTFRCDPISEHNRLYWYRQTLGQGPEFLTYFQNEAQLEKSRLLSDRFSAERPKGSFSTLEIQRTEQGDSAMYLCASSYQDGTGELFFGEGSRLTVL.

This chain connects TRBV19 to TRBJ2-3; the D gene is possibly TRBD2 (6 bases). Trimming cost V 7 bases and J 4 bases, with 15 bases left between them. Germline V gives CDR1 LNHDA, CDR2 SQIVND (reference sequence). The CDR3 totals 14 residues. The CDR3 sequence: CASTPPSGADTQYF. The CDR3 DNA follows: TGTGCCAGTACCCCCCCGTCGGGGGCAGATACGCAGTATTTT.

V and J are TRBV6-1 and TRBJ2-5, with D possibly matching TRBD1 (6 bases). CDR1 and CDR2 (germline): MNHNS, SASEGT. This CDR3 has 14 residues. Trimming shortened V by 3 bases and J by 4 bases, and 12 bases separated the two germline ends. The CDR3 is CASSEARGRETQYF. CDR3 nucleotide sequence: TGTGCCAGCAGTGAGGCCAGGGGTAGAGAGACCCAGTACTTC.

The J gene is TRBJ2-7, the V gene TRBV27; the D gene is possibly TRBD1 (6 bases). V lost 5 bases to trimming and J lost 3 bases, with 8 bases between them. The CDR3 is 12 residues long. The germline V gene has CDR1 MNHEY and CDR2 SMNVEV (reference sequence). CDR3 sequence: CASSTQGYEQYF. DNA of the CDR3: TGTGCCAGCAGTACACAGGGCTACGAGCAGTACTTC.

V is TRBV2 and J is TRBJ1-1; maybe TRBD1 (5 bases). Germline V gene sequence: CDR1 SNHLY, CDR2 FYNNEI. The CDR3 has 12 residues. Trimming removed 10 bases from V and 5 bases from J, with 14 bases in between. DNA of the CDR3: TGTGCCAACAGGACGGGGGGGACTGAAGCTTTCTTT. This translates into CANRTGGTEAFF.

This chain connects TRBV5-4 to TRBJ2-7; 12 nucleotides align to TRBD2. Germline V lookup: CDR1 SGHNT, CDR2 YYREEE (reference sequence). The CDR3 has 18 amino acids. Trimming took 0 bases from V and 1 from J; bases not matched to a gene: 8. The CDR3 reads CASSLELAGGPFSYEQYF. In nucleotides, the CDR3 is TGTGCCAGCAGCTTGGAGCTAGCGGGAGGGCCTTTTTCCTACGAGCAGTACTTC.

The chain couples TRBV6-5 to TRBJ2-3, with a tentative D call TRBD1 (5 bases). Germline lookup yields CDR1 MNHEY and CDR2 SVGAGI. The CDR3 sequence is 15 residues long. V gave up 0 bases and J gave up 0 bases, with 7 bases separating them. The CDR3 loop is CASSYSDSSTDTQYF. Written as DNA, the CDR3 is TGTGCCAGCAGTTACTCAGACAGTAGCACAGATACGCAGTATTTT.

The CDR3 reads CASQTGGSYEQYF. CDR3 nucleotides: TGTGCCAGCCAGACAGGGGGCTCCTACGAGCAGTACTTC. The genes are TRBV28 and TRBJ2-7; 9 bases align to TRBD1. The germline CDR1 and CDR2 sequences are MDHEN and SYDVKM. The ends lost 8 bases at V and 0 bases at J; junction bases unmatched: 2. The length of the CDR3 is 13 residues.

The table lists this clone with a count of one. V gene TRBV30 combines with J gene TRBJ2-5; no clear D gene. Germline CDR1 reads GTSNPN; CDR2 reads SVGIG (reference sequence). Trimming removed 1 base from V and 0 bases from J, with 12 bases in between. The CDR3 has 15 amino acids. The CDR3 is CAWSDPDGYQETQYF. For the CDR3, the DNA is TGTGCCTGGAGTGACCCAGACGGATACCAAGAGACCCAGTACTTC. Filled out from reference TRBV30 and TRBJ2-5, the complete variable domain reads SQTIHQWPATLVQPVGSPLSLECTVEGTSNPNLYWYRQAAGRGLQLLFYSVGIGQISSEVPQNLSASRPQDRQFILSSKKLLLSDSGFYLCAWSDPDGYQETQYFGPGTRLLVL.

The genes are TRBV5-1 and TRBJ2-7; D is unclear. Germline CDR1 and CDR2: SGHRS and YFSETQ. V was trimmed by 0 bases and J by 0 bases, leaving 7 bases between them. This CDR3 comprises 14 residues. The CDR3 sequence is CASSLARSSYEQYF. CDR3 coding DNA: TGCGCCAGCAGCTTGGCCCGGAGCTCCTACGAGCAGTACTTC.

The CDR3 loop is CASSGSPSGDYQETQYF. The CDR3 region has the DNA TGTGCCAGCAGTGGAAGTCCTAGCGGGGACTACCAAGAGACCCAGTACTTC. The V call is TRBV2, the J call TRBJ2-5, with 9 bases identical to TRBD2. J lost 0 bases, V lost 4 bases, and 9 bases had no gene match. The CDR3 is made up of 17 amino acids. Germline lookup yields CDR1 SNHLY and CDR2 FYNNEI.

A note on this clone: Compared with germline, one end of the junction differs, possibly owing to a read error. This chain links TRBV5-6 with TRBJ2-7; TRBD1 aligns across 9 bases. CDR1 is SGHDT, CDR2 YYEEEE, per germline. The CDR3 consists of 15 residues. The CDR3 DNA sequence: TGTGCCAGCAGCTTAGAGGGACAGGGTCTAGCATTAGGGCACTTC. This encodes CASSLEGQGLALGHF.

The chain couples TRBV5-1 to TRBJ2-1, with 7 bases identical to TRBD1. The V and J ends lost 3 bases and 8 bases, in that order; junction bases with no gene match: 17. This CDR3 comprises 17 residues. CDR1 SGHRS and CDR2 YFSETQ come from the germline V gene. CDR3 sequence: CASSSRTGDVFVYEQFF. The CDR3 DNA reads TGCGCCAGCAGCTCAAGGACAGGCGACGTTTTTGTCTATGAGCAGTTCTTC.

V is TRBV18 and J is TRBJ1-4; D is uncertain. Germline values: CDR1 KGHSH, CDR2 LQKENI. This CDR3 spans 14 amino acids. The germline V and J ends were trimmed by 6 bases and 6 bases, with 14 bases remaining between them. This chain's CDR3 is CASSRGNNYEKLFF. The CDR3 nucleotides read TGTGCCAGCTCCCGAGGGAATAATTATGAAAAACTGTTTTTT.

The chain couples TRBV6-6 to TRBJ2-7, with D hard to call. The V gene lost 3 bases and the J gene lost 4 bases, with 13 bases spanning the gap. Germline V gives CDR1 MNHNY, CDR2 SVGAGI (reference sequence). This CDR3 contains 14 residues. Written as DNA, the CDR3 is TGTGCCAGCAGTTATCGGATATTTGAGTACGAGCAGTACTTC. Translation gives CASSYRIFEYEQYF.

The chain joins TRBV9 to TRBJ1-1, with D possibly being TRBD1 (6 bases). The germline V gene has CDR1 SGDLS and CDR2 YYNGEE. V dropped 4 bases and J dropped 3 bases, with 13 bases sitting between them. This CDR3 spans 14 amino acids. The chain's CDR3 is CASSPAGAHTEAFF. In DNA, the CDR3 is TGTGCCAGCAGCCCAGCGGGGGCACACACTGAAGCTTTCTTT.

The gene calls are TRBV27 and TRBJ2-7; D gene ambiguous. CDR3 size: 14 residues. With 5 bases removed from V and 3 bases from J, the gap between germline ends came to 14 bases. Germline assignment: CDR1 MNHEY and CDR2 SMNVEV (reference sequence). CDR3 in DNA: TGTGCCAGCAGTCCCGCGGACCGACGCTACGAGCAGTACTTC. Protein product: CASSPADRRYEQYF.

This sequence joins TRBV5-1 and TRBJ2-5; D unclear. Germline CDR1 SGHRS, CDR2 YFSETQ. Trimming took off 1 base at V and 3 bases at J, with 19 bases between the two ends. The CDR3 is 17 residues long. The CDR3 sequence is CASSLSRGEVPKETQYF. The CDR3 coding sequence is TGCGCCAGCAGCTTGTCGAGAGGCGAGGTGCCAAAAGAGACCCAGTACTTC.

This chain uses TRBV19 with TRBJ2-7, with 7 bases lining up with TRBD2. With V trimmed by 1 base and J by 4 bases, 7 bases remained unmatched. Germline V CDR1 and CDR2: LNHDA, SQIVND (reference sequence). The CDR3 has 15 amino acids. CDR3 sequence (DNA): TGTGCCAGTAGTATAGCCAGCGGGAATCGGTACGAGCAGTACTTC. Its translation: CASSIASGNRYEQYF.

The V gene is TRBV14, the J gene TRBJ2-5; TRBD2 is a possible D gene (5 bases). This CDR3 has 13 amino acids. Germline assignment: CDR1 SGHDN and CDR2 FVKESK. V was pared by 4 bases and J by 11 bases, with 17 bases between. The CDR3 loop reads CASSLPGWLEQYF. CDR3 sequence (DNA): TGTGCCAGCAGCCTGCCGGGGTGGCTGGAGCAGTACTTC.

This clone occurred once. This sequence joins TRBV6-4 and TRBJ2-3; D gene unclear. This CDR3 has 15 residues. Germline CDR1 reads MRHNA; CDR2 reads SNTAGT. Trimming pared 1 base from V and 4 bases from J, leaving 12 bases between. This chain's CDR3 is CASSDYGSNPDTQYF. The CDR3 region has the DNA TGTGCCAGCAGTGACTACGGAAGCAATCCAGATACGCAGTATTTT.

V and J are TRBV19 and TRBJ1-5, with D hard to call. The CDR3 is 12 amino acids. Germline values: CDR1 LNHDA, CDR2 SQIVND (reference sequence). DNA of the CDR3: TGTGTCTTCGAGGAGGGCCGGCAGCCCCAGCATTTT. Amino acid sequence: CVFEEGRQPQHF.

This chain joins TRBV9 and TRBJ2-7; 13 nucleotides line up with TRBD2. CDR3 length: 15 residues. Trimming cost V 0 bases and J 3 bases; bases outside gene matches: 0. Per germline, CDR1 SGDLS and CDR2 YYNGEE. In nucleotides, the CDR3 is TGTGCCAGCAGCGTAGGGACTAGCGGGGGCTACGAGCAGTACTTC. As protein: CASSVGTSGGYEQYF.

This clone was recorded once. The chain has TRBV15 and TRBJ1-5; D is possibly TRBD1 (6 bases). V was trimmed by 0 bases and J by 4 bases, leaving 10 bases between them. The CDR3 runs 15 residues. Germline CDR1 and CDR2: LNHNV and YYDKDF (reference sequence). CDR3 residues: CATSRDRGLNQPQHF. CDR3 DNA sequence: TGTGCCACCAGCAGAGACAGGGGACTGAATCAGCCCCAGCATTTT.

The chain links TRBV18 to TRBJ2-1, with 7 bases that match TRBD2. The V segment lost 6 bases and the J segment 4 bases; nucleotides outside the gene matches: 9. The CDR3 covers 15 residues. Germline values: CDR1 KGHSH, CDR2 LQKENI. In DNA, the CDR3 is TGTGCCAGCTCTACGACTACAGCGGGGTACAATGAGCAGTTCTTC. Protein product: CASSTTTAGYNEQFF.

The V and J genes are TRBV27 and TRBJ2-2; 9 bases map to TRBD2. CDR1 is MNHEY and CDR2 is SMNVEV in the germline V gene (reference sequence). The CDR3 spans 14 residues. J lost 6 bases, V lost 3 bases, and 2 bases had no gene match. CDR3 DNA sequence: TGTGCCAGCAGTTTTCGACTAGCGGCCGGGGAGCTGTTTTTT. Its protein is CASSFRLAAGELFF.

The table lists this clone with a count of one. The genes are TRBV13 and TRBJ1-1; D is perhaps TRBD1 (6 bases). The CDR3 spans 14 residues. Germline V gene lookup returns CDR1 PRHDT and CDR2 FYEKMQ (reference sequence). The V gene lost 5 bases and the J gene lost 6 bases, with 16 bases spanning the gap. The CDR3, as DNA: TGTGCCAGCAGCCCTGGACAGTTCTACCCTGAAGCTTTCTTT. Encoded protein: CASSPGQFYPEAFF.